This passage covers 10 T cell receptor beta chains from one sample sequenced in a study of Graves' ophthalmopathy and Graves' hyperthyroidism. For repertoire sequencing, the TCR beta CDR3 regions were amplified from RNA transcripts. First-round RT-PCR used HTBI primers; second-round multiplex PCR followed. TCRdb used MiXCR to reprocess the multiplex PCR reads, holding one entry per CDR3 protein. The sample lists hundreds of thousands of distinct CDR3 sequences; 22% were seen once. Sequencing was performed on peripheral blood. These receptor sequences come from a woman aged 18-30 years with stable Graves' hyperthyroidism. Some clones in this sample may be carry-over from other donors' samples.

This clonotype came up a few times. The genes are TRBV6-1 and TRBJ1-1; tentatively, D is TRBD1 (6 bases). Germline V gives CDR1 MNHNS, CDR2 SASEGT. This CDR3 contains 15 residues. The V and J ends lost 7 bases and 7 bases respectively, with 22 bases between them. CDR3 region: CASTNGSGTKFEAFF. CDR3 bases: TGTGCCAGCACCAATGGGTCCGGGACAAAATTTGAAGCTTTCTTT.

A word on this clonotype: A much larger clonotype is one base distant, so this may be a read error. This chain uses TRBV6-2 or TRBV6-3 with TRBJ2-7, with 8 bases matching TRBD2. Trimming removed 10 bases from V and 0 bases from J; junction bases left unmatched: 8. The CDR3 spans 14 residues. Germline values: CDR1 MNHEY, CDR2 SVGEGT. Here the CDR3 DNA reads TGTGCCACCATCGGGAGGGGTACCTCCTACGAGCAGTACTTC. Protein product: CATIGRGTSYEQYF.

The table lists this clonotype with a few counts. J is TRBJ2-7 and V is TRBV6-2 or TRBV6-3; 8 nucleotides match TRBD1. The trim removed 0 bases at V and 4 bases at J, leaving 8 bases unmatched. This CDR3 is 16 amino acids long. Germline CDR1 reads MNHEY; CDR2 reads SVGEGT. The CDR3 region is CASSYSLGQGLYEQYF. CDR3 DNA: TGTGCCAGCAGTTACTCGCTCGGACAGGGACTTTACGAGCAGTACTTC.

This clonotype was picked up many times. The rearrangement links TRBV6-5 to TRBJ2-7; 7 bases line up with TRBD1. The CDR3 totals 14 residues. Germline CDR1 reads MNHEY; CDR2 reads SVGAGI. The V and J ends lost 5 bases and 4 bases, in that order; junction bases with no gene match: 8. CDR3 region: CASSPSGQLYEQYF. In DNA form, the CDR3 reads TGTGCCAGCAGTCCATCGGGACAGCTATACGAGCAGTACTTC.

This clonotype was recorded many times. This CDR3 is CASSYRLAGLSYEQYF. DNA for the CDR3: TGTGCCAGCAGTTATCGCTTAGCGGGGCTCTCCTACGAGCAGTACTTC. The rearrangement links TRBV6-5 to TRBJ2-7, with TRBD2 matching over 8 bases. CDR3 size: 16 residues. The V and J ends lost 3 bases and 0 bases, in that order; junction bases with no gene match: 7. Germline V gene sequence: CDR1 MNHEY, CDR2 SVGAGI.

As concerns this clonotype: Since a much larger clone is just one base distant, this may be a read error. The chain links TRBV20-1 to TRBJ1-5, with 10 bases lining up with TRBD1. This CDR3 has 14 residues. Germline lookup yields CDR1 DFQATT and CDR2 SNEGSKA (reference sequence). The trim removed 7 bases at V and 4 bases at J, leaving 7 bases unmatched. DNA for the CDR3: TGCAGTGATACCGGGACAGGGGTTAATCAGCCCCAGCATTTT. This codes for CSDTGTGVNQPQHF.

The chain is built from TRBV7-8 and TRBJ2-7; D is undetermined. This CDR3 has 12 residues. Germline values: CDR1 SGHVS, CDR2 FQNEAQ. V shed 4 bases and J shed 5 bases, with 9 bases lying between them. In DNA, the CDR3 is TGTGCCAGCAGCTACGAGGCCCACGAGCAGTACTTC. Its translation is CASSYEAHEQYF.

This chain uses TRBV6-5 with TRBJ1-2; D might be TRBD1 (6 bases). The germline CDR1 and CDR2 sequences are MNHEY and SVGAGI. V was clipped by 0 bases and J by 3 bases, with 11 bases between them. The CDR3 contains 15 residues. The DNA for the CDR3 is TGTGCCAGCAGTTACTCAACAGGGATGGACTATGGCTACACCTTC. Translating gives CASSYSTGMDYGYTF.

In this sample, this clonotype turned up many times. Its ends do not fully match the called genes, so a read error is possible. This chain joins TRBV2 and TRBJ2-7, with TRBD1 matching over 8 bases. Per the germline V gene, CDR1 is SNHLY and CDR2 is FYNNEI. The CDR3 length is 14 residues. CDR3 loop: CAGSEQGVLYEQYF. The CDR3 DNA follows: TGTGCCGGCAGTGAACAGGGGGTCCTCTACGAGCAGTACTTC.

This clonotype was detected many times. This chain links TRBV7-6 with TRBJ2-5, with TRBD2 identical over 8 bases. CDR3 length: 15 amino acids. J lost 4 bases, V lost 2 bases, and 6 bases had no gene match. Per the germline V gene, CDR1 is SGHVS and CDR2 is FNYEAQ. CDR3 bases: TGTGCCAGCAGCTTAAACGGGGGGGGAGGAGAGACCCAGTACTTC. Translating gives CASSLNGGGGETQYF.